The subject of this entry is one TCR beta chain. Across under 25 US areas, participants ranged in age from about 18 to 90 years. During the 2 weeks before they entered the study, exposed participants had met someone with a PCR-confirmed or clinician-diagnosed COVID-19 case. In germline, CDR1 is LNHDA, CDR2 SQIVND (reference sequence). V lost 0 bases to trimming and J lost 5 bases, with 7 bases between them. The CDR3 consists of 13 residues. These data come from a study of blood T cell repertoires in COVID-19. The method was immunoSEQ multiplex PCR; TCRdb's version includes in-frame clones alone and lacks a portion of them. In the table there are 210,000 or so clones, 83% of which are singletons.

The sequenced sample was PBMCs or T cells enriched from blood (not recorded which). This TCR was sampled from a woman aged 50 to 60 who had been exposed to COVID-19. V usage is TRBV19 and J usage is TRBJ1-2; D gene ambiguous. CDR3 coding DNA: TGTGCCAGTAGTATAGATTTGAGTTATGGCTACACCTTC. Its protein is CASSIDLSYGYTF.